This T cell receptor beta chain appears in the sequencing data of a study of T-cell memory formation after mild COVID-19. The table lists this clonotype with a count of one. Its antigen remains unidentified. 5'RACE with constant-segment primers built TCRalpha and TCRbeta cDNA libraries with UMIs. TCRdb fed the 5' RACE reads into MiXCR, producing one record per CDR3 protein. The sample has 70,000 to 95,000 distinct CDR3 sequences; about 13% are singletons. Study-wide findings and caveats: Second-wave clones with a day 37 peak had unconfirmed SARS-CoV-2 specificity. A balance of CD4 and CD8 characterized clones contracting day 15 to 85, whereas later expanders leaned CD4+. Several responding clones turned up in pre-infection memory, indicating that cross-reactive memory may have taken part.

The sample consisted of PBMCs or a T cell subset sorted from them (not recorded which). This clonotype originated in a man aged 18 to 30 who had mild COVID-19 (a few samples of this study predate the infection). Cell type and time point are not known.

The CDR3 region has the DNA TGTGCCATCAGTGAGTGGGGACACACTGAAGCTTTCTTT. It specifies CAISEWGHTEAFF. The chain recombines TRBV10-3 with TRBJ1-1, with a weak D call TRBD1 (5 bases). The germline V and J ends were trimmed by 1 base and 3 bases, with 6 bases remaining between them. The CDR3 has 13 residues. The germline V gene has CDR1 ENHRY and CDR2 SYGVKD.